The next 10 T cell receptor beta chains were all read from a single sample in a study of patients and donors after allogeneic stem cell transplantation (dated by TCRdb to between 2020 and 2021). The library was generated by RT-PCR. Sequencing relied on a NextSeq 550. The public reads were run again by TCRdb, first through fastp at Q25 and then through MiXCR, and only productive beta chains were kept. CDR3 protein sequences are deduplicated, and each keeps its most common genes and DNA. The sample has hundreds of thousands of distinct CDR3 sequences on record, 13% to 15% of them singletons. More than 9% of the sample belongs to the ten largest clones. Material: blood, either unsorted or a sorted T cell fraction (not recorded which). All receptors come from a human donor who was either an allogeneic HSCT recipient or a stem cell or donor lymphocyte infusion donor (not recorded which). It is not recorded whose cells these are; they may come from a transplant donor.

V and J are TRBV27 and TRBJ2-2; D may be TRBD1 or TRBD2 (6 bases each). From germline, CDR1 is MNHEY and CDR2 SMNVEV (reference sequence). The CDR3 consists of 14 residues. Trimming left V 6 bases short and J 7 bases short, with 15 bases between. CDR3 bases: TGTGCCAGCAGCCCTCGGGGGCAGGGCGGGGAGCTGTTTTTT. This encodes CASSPRGQGGELFF.

This clonotype showed up many times. The chain couples TRBV19 to TRBJ1-5, with D hard to call. V was shortened by 4 bases and J by 4 bases, with 14 bases between the two germline ends. Germline assignment: CDR1 LNHDA and CDR2 SQIVND (reference sequence). CDR3 length equals 15 residues. Written as DNA, the CDR3 is TGTGCCAGTAGTACGACACTGGAGGGAAATCAGCCCCAGCATTTT. Translated, it gives CASSTTLEGNQPQHF.

The chain employs TRBV5-4 and TRBJ2-5, with 7 bases identical to TRBD2. In germline, CDR1 is SGHNT, CDR2 YYREEE (reference sequence). Trimming cost V 0 bases and J 5 bases; bases outside gene matches: 10. The CDR3 contains 16 residues. The CDR3 reads CASSLAAWGGGETQYF. Here the CDR3 DNA reads TGTGCCAGCAGCTTGGCCGCCTGGGGGGGTGGGGAGACCCAGTACTTC.

This chain joins TRBV10-3 and TRBJ2-2; a possible D gene is TRBD2 (5 bases). This CDR3 spans 13 amino acids. Trimming took off 11 bases at V and 4 bases at J, with 14 bases between the two ends. The germline CDR1 and CDR2 sequences are ENHRY and SYGVKD. CDR3: CAVLALGTGELFF. For the CDR3, the DNA is TGTGCCGTCCTAGCTCTGGGCACCGGGGAGCTGTTTTTT.

This clonotype was seen a handful of times. The chain combines TRBV9 with TRBJ2-1, with TRBD2 identical over 11 bases. The CDR3 runs to 15 residues. Germline CDR1 reads SGDLS; CDR2 reads YYNGEE. V shed 0 bases and J 6 bases; nucleotides not matched to a gene: 2. The CDR3 bases are TGTGCCAGCAGCGTAGGACTAGCGGGGAGCAATGAGCAGTTCTTC. Its translation is CASSVGLAGSNEQFF.

This chain connects TRBV5-1 to TRBJ1-1; a possible D gene is TRBD1 (6 bases). The CDR3 has 15 residues. V was clipped by 1 base and J by 3 bases, with 13 bases between them. Germline assignment: CDR1 SGHRS and CDR2 YFSETQ. CDR3 sequence: CASSLFGGQDTEAFF. The CDR3 DNA reads as TGCGCCAGCAGCTTGTTCGGGGGGCAAGACACTGAAGCTTTCTTT.

This clonotype occurred many times. The J gene is TRBJ2-3, the V gene TRBV6-1, with 12 bases matching TRBD2. The V gene's germline CDR1 is MNHNS and CDR2 SASEGT. J was trimmed by 9 bases and V by 2 bases; bases with no gene match: 9. The CDR3 runs 16 residues. CDR3 loop: CASSESASGGALTQYF. CDR3 sequence (DNA): TGTGCCAGCAGTGAATCGGCTAGCGGGGGGGCGTTGACGCAGTATTTT.

This clonotype was observed many times. The V call is TRBV11-2, the J call TRBJ2-3, with 9 bases fitting TRBD1. CDR1 SGHAT and CDR2 FQNNGV come from the germline V gene. The junction had 3 bases not matched to a gene; V was cut back by 3 bases and J by 2 bases. The CDR3 is 15 amino acids. The CDR3 loop reads CASSFGTGFTDTQYF. The CDR3 DNA reads TGTGCCAGCAGCTTCGGGACAGGGTTCACAGATACGCAGTATTTT.

This clonotype has more than one count but fewer than ten. The gene calls are TRBV19 and TRBJ2-7, with 8 bases identical to TRBD1. Germline CDR1 and CDR2: LNHDA and SQIVND (reference sequence). J lost 3 bases, V lost 5 bases, and 3 bases had no gene match. CDR3 length: 13 amino acids. The CDR3 here is CASSYGQGYEQYF. DNA for the CDR3: TGTGCCAGTAGTTACGGACAGGGCTACGAGCAGTACTTC.

This clonotype has just a few counts. V and J are TRBV5-1 and TRBJ2-5; no definite D call. CDR1 and CDR2 (germline): SGHRS, YFSETQ. V dropped 1 base and J dropped 5 bases, with 9 bases sitting between them. This CDR3 spans 13 amino acids. The CDR3: CASSLWGWETQYF. CDR3 sequence (DNA): TGCGCCAGCAGCTTGTGGGGTTGGGAGACCCAGTACTTC.